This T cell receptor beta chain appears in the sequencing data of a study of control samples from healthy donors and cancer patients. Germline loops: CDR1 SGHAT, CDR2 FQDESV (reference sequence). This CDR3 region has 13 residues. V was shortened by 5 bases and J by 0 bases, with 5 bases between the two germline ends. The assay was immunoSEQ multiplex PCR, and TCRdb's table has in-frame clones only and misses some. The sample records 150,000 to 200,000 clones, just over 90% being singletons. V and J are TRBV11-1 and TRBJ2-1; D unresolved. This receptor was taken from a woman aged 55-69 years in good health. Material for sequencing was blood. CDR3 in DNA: TGTGCCAGCAGCGCTGGCTCCTACAATGAGCAGTTCTTC. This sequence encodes CASSAGSYNEQFF.